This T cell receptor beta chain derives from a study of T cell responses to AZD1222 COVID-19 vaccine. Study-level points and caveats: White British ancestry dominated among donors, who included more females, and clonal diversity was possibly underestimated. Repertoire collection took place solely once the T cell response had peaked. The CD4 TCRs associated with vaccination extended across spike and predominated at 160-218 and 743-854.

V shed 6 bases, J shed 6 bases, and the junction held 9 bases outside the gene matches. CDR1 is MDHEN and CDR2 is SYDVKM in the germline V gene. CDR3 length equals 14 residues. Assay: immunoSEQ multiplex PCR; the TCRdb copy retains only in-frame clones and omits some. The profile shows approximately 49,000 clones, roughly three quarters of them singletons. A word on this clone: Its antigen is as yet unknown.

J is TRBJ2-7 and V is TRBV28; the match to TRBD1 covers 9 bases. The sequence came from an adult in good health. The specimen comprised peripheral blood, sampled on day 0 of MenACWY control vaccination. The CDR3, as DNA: TGTGCCAGCAGCCCCGGGACAGGGTGGGGCGAGCAGTACTTC. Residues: CASSPGTGWGEQYF. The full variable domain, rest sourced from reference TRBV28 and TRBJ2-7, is DVKVTQSSRYLVKRTGEKVFLECVQDMDHENMFWYRQDPGLGLRLIYFSYDVKMKEKGDIPEGYSVSREKKERFSLILESASTNQTSMYLCASSPGTGWGEQYFGPGTRLTVT.